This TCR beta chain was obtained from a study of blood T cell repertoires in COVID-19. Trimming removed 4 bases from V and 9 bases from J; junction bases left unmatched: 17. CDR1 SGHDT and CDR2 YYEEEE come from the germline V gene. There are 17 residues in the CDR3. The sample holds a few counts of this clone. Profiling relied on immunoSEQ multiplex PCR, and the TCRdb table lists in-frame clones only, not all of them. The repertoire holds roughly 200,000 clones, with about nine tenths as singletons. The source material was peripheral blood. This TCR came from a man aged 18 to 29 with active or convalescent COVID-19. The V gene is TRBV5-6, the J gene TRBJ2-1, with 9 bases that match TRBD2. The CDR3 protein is CASSALGAGGPLSEQFF. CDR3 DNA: TGTGCCAGCAGCGCCCTCGGTGCGGGAGGGCCTCTGAGTGAGCAGTTCTTC.